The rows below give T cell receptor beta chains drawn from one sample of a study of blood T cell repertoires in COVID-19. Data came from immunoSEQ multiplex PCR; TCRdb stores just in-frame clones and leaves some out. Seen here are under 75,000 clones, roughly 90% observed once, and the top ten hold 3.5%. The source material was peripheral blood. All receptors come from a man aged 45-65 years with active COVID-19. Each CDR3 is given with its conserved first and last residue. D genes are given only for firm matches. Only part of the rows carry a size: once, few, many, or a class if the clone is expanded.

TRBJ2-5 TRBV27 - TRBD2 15 CASSTSKGGRGTQYF TGTGCCAGCAGTACTTCCAAGGGAGGGCGGGGGACCCAGTACTTC
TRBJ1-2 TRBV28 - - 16 CASSLVGSDLVYGYTF TGTGCCAGCAGTTTAGTCGGGTCGGACTTGGTCTATGGCTACACCTTC
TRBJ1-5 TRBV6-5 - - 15 CASMPGPGVSQPQHF TGTGCCAGCATGCCAGGGCCAGGGGTTAGTCAGCCCCAGCATTTT
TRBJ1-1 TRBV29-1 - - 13 CSVEDGGYTEAFF TGCAGCGTTGAAGATGGAGGGTACACTGAAGCTTTCTTT
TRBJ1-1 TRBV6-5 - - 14 CASTQIVGRTEAFF TGTGCCAGCACTCAAATTGTGGGCAGAACTGAAGCTTTCTTT
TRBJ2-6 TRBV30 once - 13 CAWGAGGANVLTF TGTGCCTGGGGGGCGGGGGGGGCCAACGTCCTGACTTTC
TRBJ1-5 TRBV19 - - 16 CASSISTGDSNQPQHF TGTGCCAGTAGTATTTCGACAGGTGATAGCAATCAGCCCCAGCATTTT
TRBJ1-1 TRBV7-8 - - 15 CASRKGDSPNTEAFF TGTGCCAGCAGAAAGGGCGACAGCCCGAACACTGAAGCTTTCTTT
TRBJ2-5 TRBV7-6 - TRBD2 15 CASSSEAGGQETQYF TGTGCCAGCAGCTCGGAAGCGGGGGGGCAGGAGACCCAGTACTTC
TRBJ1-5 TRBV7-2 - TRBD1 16 CASSLAPGQGTLAQHF TGTGCCAGCAGCTTAGCCCCGGGACAGGGAACCTTAGCCCAGCATTTT
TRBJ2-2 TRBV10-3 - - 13 CAIADSQVGELFF TGTGCCATTGCAGACAGCCAAGTCGGGGAGCTGTTTTTT
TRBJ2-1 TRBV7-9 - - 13 CASSLRGLNEQFF TGTGCCAGCAGCTTAAGGGGTCTGAATGAGCAGTTCTTC
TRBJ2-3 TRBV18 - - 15 CASSHEVPEADTQYF TGTGCCAGCTCACACGAGGTACCCGAAGCAGATACGCAGTATTTT
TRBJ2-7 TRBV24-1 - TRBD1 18 CATSDLGQGAYRVYEQYF TGTGCCACCAGTGATTTGGGACAGGGGGCGTACCGTGTCTACGAGCAGTACTTC
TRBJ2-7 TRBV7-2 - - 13 CASSLGGHYEQYF TGTGCCAGCAGCTTAGGCGGGCACTACGAGCAGTACTTC
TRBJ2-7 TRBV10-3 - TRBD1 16 CAIRAKTRTGSDEQYF TGTGCCATCAGGGCAAAAACCCGGACAGGGAGTGACGAGCAGTACTTC
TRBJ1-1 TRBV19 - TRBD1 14 CASSRGQGGTEAFF TGTGCCAGTAGCAGGGGACAGGGTGGCACTGAAGCTTTCTTT
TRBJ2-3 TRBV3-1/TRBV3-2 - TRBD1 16 CASSLKSTGVGDTQYF TGTGCCAGCAGCCTAAAGTCGACAGGGGTTGGAGATACGCAGTATTTT
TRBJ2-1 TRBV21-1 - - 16 CASSARRQGASYEQFF TGTGCCAGCAGCGCCCGTAGACAGGGGGCTTCCTATGAGCAGTTCTTC
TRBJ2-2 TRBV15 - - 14 CATSQQGWTGELFF TGTGCCACCAGCCAACAGGGTTGGACCGGGGAGCTGTTTTTT
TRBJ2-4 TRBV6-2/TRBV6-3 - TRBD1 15 CASSSWQGVKNIQYF TGTGCCAGCAGCTCTTGGCAGGGGGTCAAAAACATTCAGTACTTC
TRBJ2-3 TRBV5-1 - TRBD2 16 CASSSLAGVSTDTQYF TGCGCCAGCAGCTCATTAGCGGGGGTGAGCACAGATACGCAGTATTTT
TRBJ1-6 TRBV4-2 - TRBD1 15 CASSQERQGPSPLHF TGTGCCAGCAGCCAAGAGAGACAGGGTCCTTCACCCCTCCACTTT
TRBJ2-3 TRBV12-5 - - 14 CASASGVRGDTQYF TGTGCTAGTGCCTCCGGCGTCCGGGGGGATACGCAGTATTTT
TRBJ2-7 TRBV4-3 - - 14 CASSATMDSYEQYF TGCGCCAGCAGCGCGACTATGGACTCCTACGAGCAGTACTTC
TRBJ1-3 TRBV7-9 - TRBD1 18 CASSAFFMDRGSGNTIYF TGTGCCAGCAGCGCCTTCTTTATGGACAGGGGCTCTGGAAACACCATATATTTT
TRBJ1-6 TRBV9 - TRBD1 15 CASGGSGQGTSPLHF TGTGCCAGCGGGGGCTCGGGACAGGGTACTTCACCCCTCCACTTT
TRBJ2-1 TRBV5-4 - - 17 CASSRGRQGLLYNEQFF TGTGCCAGCAGCCGGGGCCGCCAGGGGCTACTCTACAATGAGCAGTTCTTC
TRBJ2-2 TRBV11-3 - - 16 CASSLDRVSNTGELFF TGTGCCAGCAGCTTAGACAGGGTCTCGAACACCGGGGAGCTGTTTTTT
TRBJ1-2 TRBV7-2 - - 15 CASSPGGTYSYGYTF TGTGCCAGCAGCCCTGGGGGGACTTACTCCTATGGCTACACCTTC
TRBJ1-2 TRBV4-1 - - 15 CASSQGSVPNYGYTF TGCGCCAGCAGCCAAGGGAGCGTACCTAACTATGGCTACACCTTC
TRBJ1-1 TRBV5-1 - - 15 CASSLAPHKGTEAFF TGCGCCAGCAGCTTGGCTCCCCACAAGGGGACTGAAGCTTTCTTT
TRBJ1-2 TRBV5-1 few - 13 CASSLAGVGGYTF TGCGCCAGCAGCTTGGCCGGGGTCGGTGGCTACACCTTC
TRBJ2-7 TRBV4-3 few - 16 CASSQDLTGEAYEQYF TGCGCCAGCAGCCAAGATTTAACGGGGGAAGCCTACGAGCAGTACTTC
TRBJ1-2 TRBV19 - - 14 CASGGGVANYGYTF TGTGCCAGCGGAGGAGGGGTAGCTAACTATGGCTACACCTTC
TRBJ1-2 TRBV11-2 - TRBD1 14 CASRAPGQGGGYTF TGTGCCAGCAGAGCCCCGGGACAGGGAGGCGGCTACACCTTC
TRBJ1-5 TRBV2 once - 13 CASSEDRDQPQHF TGTGCCAGCAGTGAAGACAGGGATCAGCCCCAGCATTTT
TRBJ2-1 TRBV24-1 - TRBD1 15 CATSRQGGSYNEQFF TGTGCCACCAGCCGACAGGGTGGCTCCTACAATGAGCAGTTCTTC
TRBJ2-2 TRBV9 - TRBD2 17 CASSVATRASGGGELFF TGTGCCAGCAGCGTAGCTACAAGGGCGAGCGGGGGCGGGGAGCTGTTTTTT
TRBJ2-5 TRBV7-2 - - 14 CASSLASHHQTQYF TGTGCCAGCAGCTTAGCGAGTCACCACCAGACCCAGTACTTC
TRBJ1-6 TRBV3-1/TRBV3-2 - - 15 CASSQAAGKISPLHF TGTGCCAGCAGCCAAGCGGCAGGGAAGATTTCACCCCTCCACTTT
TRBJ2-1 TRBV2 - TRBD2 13 CASQGLGEAEQFF TGTGCCAGCCAGGGACTAGGTGAGGCTGAGCAGTTCTTC
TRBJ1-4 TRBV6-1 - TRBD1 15 CASSEGDRDFEKLFF TGTGCCAGCAGTGAAGGAGACAGGGACTTTGAAAAACTGTTTTTT
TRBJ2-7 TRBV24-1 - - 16 CATSERDRRWGDEQYF TGTGCCACCAGTGAGAGGGACAGACGGTGGGGGGACGAGCAGTACTTC
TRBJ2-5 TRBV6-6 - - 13 CASSTTGQETQYF TGTGCCAGCAGTACAACAGGTCAAGAGACCCAGTACTTC
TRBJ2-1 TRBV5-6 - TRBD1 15 CASSPTGGFYNEQFF TGTGCCAGCAGCCCTACAGGGGGTTTCTACAATGAGCAGTTCTTC
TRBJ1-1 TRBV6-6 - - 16 CASSPGQSYMNTEAFF TGTGCCAGCAGTCCCGGACAGTCCTACATGAACACTGAAGCTTTCTTT
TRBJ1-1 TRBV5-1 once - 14 CASSLLGAGTEAFF TGCGCCAGCAGCTTGCTGGGGGCCGGGACTGAAGCTTTCTTT
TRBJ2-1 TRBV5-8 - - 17 CASSLNQWLAQYNEQFF TGTGCCAGCAGCTTGAATCAATGGCTAGCGCAATACAATGAGCAGTTCTTC
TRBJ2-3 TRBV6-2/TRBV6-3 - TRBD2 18 CASSSPGALAGYTDTQYF TGTGCCAGCAGTTCGCCGGGGGCGCTAGCGGGATACACAGATACGCAGTATTTT
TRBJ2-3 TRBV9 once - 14 CASSVRQSTDTQYF TGTGCCAGCAGCGTCCGACAGAGCACAGATACGCAGTATTTT
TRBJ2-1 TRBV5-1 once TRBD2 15 CASSPLAGDYNEQFF TGCGCCAGCAGCCCACTAGCGGGGGATTACAATGAGCAGTTCTTC
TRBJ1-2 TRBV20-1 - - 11 CSAQPGGGYTF TGCAGTGCGCAGCCCGGAGGGGGCTACACCTTC
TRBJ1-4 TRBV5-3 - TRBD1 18 CARSSPLGTVVAREKLFF TGTGCCAGAAGCTCCCCTTTGGGGACAGTGGTGGCCAGGGAAAAACTGTTTTTT
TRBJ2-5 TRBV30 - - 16 CAWSVLWGEPQETQYF TGTGCCTGGAGTGTACTCTGGGGGGAACCACAAGAGACCCAGTACTTC
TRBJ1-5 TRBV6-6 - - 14 CASTTGGGHQPQHF TGTGCCAGCACTACCGGGGGGGGCCATCAGCCCCAGCATTTT
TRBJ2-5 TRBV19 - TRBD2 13 CASSVGGSETQYF TGTGCCAGTAGTGTGGGAGGGTCAGAGACCCAGTACTTC
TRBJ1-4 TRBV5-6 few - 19 CASSLASGSNRARSEKLFF TGTGCCAGCAGCTTGGCCAGCGGGAGCAATCGGGCGCGTAGTGAAAAACTGTTTTTT
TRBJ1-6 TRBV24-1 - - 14 CATEQGRDNSPLHF TGTGCCACCGAACAGGGTAGGGATAATTCACCCCTCCACTTT